The entry below describes one TCR beta chain. The antigen remains undetermined. This sample is part of a study of blood T cells in healthy people across ages. The CDR3 contains 13 residues. The V segment lost 0 bases and the J segment 9 bases; nucleotides outside the gene matches: 4. From germline, CDR1 is DFQATT and CDR2 SNEGSKA (reference sequence). A minimum of 5 micrograms of total RNA was extracted per sample. Primed by a sample-barcoded 5' primer and a J-beta primer mix, a second PCR proceeded for about 7 to 11 cycles. TCRdb re-called the 5' RACE reads through MiXCR, storing one row per CDR3 protein. The table lists about 780,000 distinct CDR3 sequences, around 62% of them singletons. Findings of the study overall: Among long-lived donors, naive CD4+ cells were more numerous and diversity higher than in aged donors. CMV infection status of these donors was not known.

Sequencing was performed on blood. This TCR was sampled from a man aged 25-45 years in good health. This chain links TRBV20-1 with TRBJ1-4; TRBD1 matches 7 bases. The CDR3 region is CSARDQGGQKLFF. Written as DNA, the CDR3 is TGCAGTGCTAGAGATCAGGGGGGGCAAAAACTGTTTTTT.